The rows below give T cell receptor beta chains drawn from one sample of a study of T cell changes during pregnancy in multiple sclerosis. The table came from immunoSEQ multiplex PCR; TCRdb's copy has only in-frame clones and leaves some out. The data hold about 73,000 clones, with around 92% observed a single time. Source: peripheral blood, taken in the third trimester of pregnancy. The receptors come from a female donor in good health, enrolled as a control in a pregnancy study. The CDR3 runs from the conserved cysteine through the conserved F or W. The order of the fields is V gene, J gene, D gene, CDR3 protein, CDR3 DNA. A D gene is named only where the DNA matches it firmly.

V: TRBV7-8
J: TRBJ1-2
D: NA
CDR3: CASSSRTGFRSYGYTF
DNA: TGTGCCAGCAGCTCCCGCACAGGGTTTAGGAGCTATGGCTACACCTTC

V: TRBV7-9
J: TRBJ2-7
D: TRBD1
CDR3: CASSLPSGTGGNEQYF
DNA: TGTGCCAGCAGCTTACCCTCCGGGACAGGGGGAAACGAGCAGTACTTC

V: TRBV28
J: TRBJ2-7
D: TRBD1
CDR3: CASHSLRQGTYEQYF
DNA: TGTGCCAGCCATTCCCTAAGACAGGGTACCTACGAGCAGTACTTC

V: TRBV19
J: TRBJ2-1
D: NA
CDR3: CASSTLVNEQFF
DNA: TGTGCCAGTAGTACCCTAGTTAATGAGCAGTTCTTC

V: TRBV27
J: TRBJ2-5
D: NA
CDR3: CASSSDSRGETQYF
DNA: TGTGCCAGCAGTTCCGACAGCCGGGGGGAGACCCAGTACTTC

V: TRBV4-2
J: TRBJ1-2
D: NA
CDR3: CASSRRWGGAYGYTF
DNA: TGTGCCAGCAGCCGGCGCTGGGGCGGTGCCTATGGCTACACCTTC

V: TRBV25-1
J: TRBJ1-2
D: NA
CDR3: CASSEGQYGYTF
DNA: TGTGCCAGCAGTGAAGGGCAGTATGGCTACACCTTC

V: TRBV15
J: TRBJ1-2
D: TRBD1
CDR3: CATSRGITGAEYGYTF
DNA: TGTGCCACCAGCAGGGGTATTACAGGGGCAGAATATGGCTACACCTTC

V: TRBV6-1
J: TRBJ1-1
D: NA
CDR3: CASSEGGGNGNTEAFF
DNA: TGTGCCAGCAGTGAAGGGGGGGGCAATGGAAACACTGAAGCTTTCTTT

V: TRBV19
J: TRBJ1-2
D: NA
CDR3: CASSMPRDNNYGYTF
DNA: TGTGCCAGTAGTATGCCACGGGATAACAACTATGGCTACACCTTC

V: TRBV27
J: TRBJ2-7
D: NA
CDR3: CASGLSEQYF
DNA: TGTGCCAGCGGACTTTCCGAGCAGTACTTC